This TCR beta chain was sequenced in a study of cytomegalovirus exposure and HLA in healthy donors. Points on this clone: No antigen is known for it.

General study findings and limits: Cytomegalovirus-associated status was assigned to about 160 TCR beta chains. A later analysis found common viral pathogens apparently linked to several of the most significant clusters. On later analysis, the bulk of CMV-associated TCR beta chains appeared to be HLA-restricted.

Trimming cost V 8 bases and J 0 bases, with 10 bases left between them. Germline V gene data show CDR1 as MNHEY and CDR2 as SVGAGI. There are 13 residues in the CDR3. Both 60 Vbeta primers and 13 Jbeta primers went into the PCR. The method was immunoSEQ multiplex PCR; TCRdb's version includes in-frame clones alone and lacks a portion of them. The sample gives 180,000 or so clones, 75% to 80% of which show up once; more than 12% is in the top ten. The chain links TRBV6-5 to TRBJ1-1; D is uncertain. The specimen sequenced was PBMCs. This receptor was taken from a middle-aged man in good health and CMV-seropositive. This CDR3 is CASGPTVNTEAFF. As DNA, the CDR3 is TGTGCCAGCGGTCCAACGGTGAACACTGAAGCTTTCTTT.